What follows is one T cell receptor beta chain and its context. Antigen specificity is unknown. This specimen comes from a study of beta chain features in type 1 diabetes. Isolation of CD4+ naive, central memory, regulatory and stem cell-like memory cells was achieved by sorting via CD45RO/CCR7/CD25/CD127/CD95/CD27. Investigators reverse transcribed all isolated RNA, so they sequenced expressed TCRB transcripts. The method was immunoSEQ multiplex PCR; TCRdb's version includes in-frame clones alone and lacks a portion of them. The data hold roughly 14,000 clones, with roughly 63% observed a single time. Study conclusions and caveats: Among patients with Type 1 diabetes, TCRB CDR3s were moderately but significantly shorter in every one of the four CD4+ subsets. Among patients, naive, central memory and Treg TCRB repertoires appeared more similar than among healthy donors.

CDR1 is SGHAT, CDR2 FQNNGV, per germline. Trimming cost V 5 bases and J 2 bases, with 17 bases left between them. The CDR3 sequence is 16 residues long. This chain connects TRBV11-2 to TRBJ2-3; D is possibly TRBD2 (7 bases). The TCR was taken from a woman aged 18-29 years with type 1 diabetes. Sequences were obtained from stem cell memory CD4+ T cells from blood. The DNA of the CDR3 is TGTGCCAGCAGCCCCCTAGGGGGGGAGGTCACAGATACGCAGTATTTT. Translation gives CASSPLGGEVTDTQYF.